The 14 T cell receptor beta chains presented below share a single source sample, sequenced in a study of cytomegalovirus exposure and HLA in healthy donors. The PCR contained 60 Vbeta and 13 Jbeta primers. Produced via immunoSEQ multiplex PCR; TCRdb's table is partial and in-frame only. The sample carries over 150,000 clones, around two thirds recorded once. The sequenced sample consisted of PBMCs. These receptors all come from a man aged 50 or older in good health and CMV-seronegative.

This clone showed up just a few times. The rearrangement joins TRBV18 to TRBJ1-5; D unclear. Looked up from germline, CDR1 is KGHSH and CDR2 is LQKENI. This CDR3 contains 16 residues. With 4 bases removed from V and 6 bases from J, the gap between germline ends came to 19 bases. In nucleotides, the CDR3 is TGTGCCAGCTCACAAAACCAGGACGAGGGTGGTCAGCCCCAGCATTTT. It encodes CASSQNQDEGGQPQHF.

This sequence joins TRBV5-4 and TRBJ1-1; D may be TRBD1 (5 bases). Germline CDR1 is SGHNT and CDR2 is YYREEE (reference sequence). The V end lost 0 bases, the J end lost 2 bases, and 11 bases lay between the germline ends. This CDR3 is built from 15 residues. The CDR3 region is CASSLVTGGNTEAFF. The CDR3 nucleotides read TGTGCCAGCAGCTTGGTGACCGGGGGAAACACTGAAGCTTTCTTT.

The chain couples TRBV14 to TRBJ2-7; 7 bases are shared with TRBD1. The junction had 9 bases not matched to a gene; V was cut back by 4 bases and J by 6 bases. CDR3 length equals 14 residues. Germline loops: CDR1 SGHDN, CDR2 FVKESK. The CDR3 here is CASSLYRQGGEQYF. As DNA, the CDR3 is TGTGCCAGCAGCCTCTACCGACAGGGCGGCGAGCAGTACTTC.

This sequence joins TRBV7-7 and TRBJ2-7, with D uncertain. The V end lost 7 bases, the J end lost 7 bases, and 26 bases lay between the germline ends. The CDR3 runs 16 residues. In germline, CDR1 is SSHAT, CDR2 FNYEAQ (reference sequence). The CDR3 loop is CASNQILRSPPREQYF. CDR3 nucleotide sequence: TGTGCCAGCAACCAAATCCTCAGATCCCCGCCTAGGGAGCAGTACTTC. Looking up the rest from reference TRBV7-7 and TRBJ2-7 gives the full variable domain: GAGVSQSPRYKVTKRGQDVTLRCDPISSHATLYWYQQALGQGPEFLTYFNYEAQPDKSGLPSDRFSAERPEGSISTLTIQRTEQRDSAMYRCASNQILRSPPREQYFGPGTRLTVT.

The chain is built from TRBV7-9 and TRBJ1-2; 9 bases are shared with TRBD1. V was pared by 5 bases and J by 8 bases, with 6 bases of the junction left unmatched. The CDR3 is 13 residues long. Germline CDR1 SEHNR, CDR2 FQNEAQ (reference sequence). The CDR3 coding sequence is TGTGCCAGCAGCCATACAGGGGGCGGGGGCTACACCTTC. Translated: CASSHTGGGGYTF.

The rearrangement uses TRBV19 and TRBJ2-5; D is perhaps TRBD1 (6 bases). Trimming cost V 3 bases and J 4 bases, with 12 bases left between them. Germline loops: CDR1 LNHDA, CDR2 SQIVND (reference sequence). This CDR3 is built from 14 residues. Written as DNA, the CDR3 is TGTGCCAGTAGTATGTCCCAGGGGAGAGAGACCCAGTACTTC. Its protein is CASSMSQGRETQYF.

The chain recombines TRBV27 with TRBJ2-3; 14 nucleotides line up with TRBD2. Germline V CDR1 and CDR2: MNHEY, SMNVEV (reference sequence). Germline trimming cut 5 bases from V and 13 bases from J; bases unmatched to any gene: 11. The CDR3 contains 15 residues. The CDR3 nucleotides read TGTGCCAGCAGTCCAGGACTAGCGGGGGGTCCCGTAGAGTATTTT. It is translated as CASSPGLAGGPVEYF.

This chain uses TRBV19 with TRBJ1-5, with 7 bases that match TRBD1. The J segment lost 4 bases and the V segment lost 6 bases, leaving 12 bases of the junction unmatched. The CDR3 extends over 16 amino acids. The germline V gene has CDR1 LNHDA and CDR2 SQIVND (reference sequence). CDR3 sequence: CASRTQGKGNNQPQHF. CDR3 nucleotides: TGTGCCAGTAGGACACAGGGGAAGGGGAATAATCAGCCCCAGCATTTT.

This clone was observed a few times. The V and J genes are TRBV11-2 and TRBJ2-7, with D maybe TRBD2 (6 bases). CDR1 and CDR2 from the germline V gene are SGHAT and FQNNGV. The CDR3 has 15 residues. Between the trimmed V and J ends, which lost 3 bases and 9 bases, there was a span of 21 bases. CDR3 coding DNA: TGTGCCAGCAGCTTTATCATCGGGCAGGAGGGAGTGCAGTACTTC. This translates into CASSFIIGQEGVQYF.

V and J are TRBV5-1 and TRBJ1-1; TRBD1 is a possible D gene (5 bases). Germline V gene sequence: CDR1 SGHRS, CDR2 YFSETQ. The V end was cut by 3 bases, the J end by 4 bases, with 13 bases between. The CDR3 consists of 14 residues. In DNA form, the CDR3 reads TGCGCCAGCAGCTACACAGCAAGGGGCACTGAAGCTTTCTTT. Protein sequence: CASSYTARGTEAFF.

The rearrangement links TRBV28 to TRBJ1-1; the D gene is possibly TRBD1 (5 bases). V lost 7 bases and J 4 bases, leaving 16 bases between the germline ends. Per the germline V gene, CDR1 is MDHEN and CDR2 is SYDVKM. This CDR3 region has 14 residues. CDR3 sequence (DNA): TGTGCCAGCATCCCAAGGGGCAGCTTCACTGAAGCTTTCTTT. Translation: CASIPRGSFTEAFF.

V usage is TRBV18 and J usage is TRBJ1-4, with 9 bases fitting TRBD1. With 6 bases clipped from V and 6 bases from J, the junction kept 14 bases outside the gene matches. This CDR3 has 17 amino acids. Germline-derived CDR1 and CDR2 are KGHSH and LQKENI. The CDR3 DNA follows: TGTGCCAGCTCTCCGGGGGGTCCGGGACAGGGTTATGAAAAACTGTTTTTT. Residues: CASSPGGPGQGYEKLFF.

This clone was observed a few times. The chain is built from TRBV5-4 and TRBJ2-7; 8 bases agree with TRBD2. The germline gives CDR1 SGHNT, CDR2 YYREEE (reference sequence). CDR3 length: 16 residues. V shed 0 bases and J 3 bases; nucleotides not matched to a gene: 8. In nucleotides, the CDR3 is TGTGCCAGCAGCTTGGCCAGAGCGGGGGACCTCTACGAGCAGTACTTC. It is translated as CASSLARAGDLYEQYF.

This chain uses TRBV7-3 with TRBJ2-2; D ambiguous. Germline lookup yields CDR1 SGHTA and CDR2 FQGTGA. V lost 5 bases and J lost 4, with 14 bases in between. This CDR3 region has 15 residues. Here the CDR3 reads CASSLAPPSTGELFF. In DNA, the CDR3 is TGTGCCAGCAGCCTTGCCCCGCCCAGCACCGGGGAGCTGTTTTTT.